This T cell receptor beta chain was obtained from a study of identical twins. A universal primer binding site was introduced by template switching. The final cDNA contained unique molecular identifiers. TCRdb re-derived calls from the 5' RACE reads in MiXCR, one entry per CDR3 protein. The data show 700,000 or so distinct CDR3 sequences, 8.5% to 9% seen once. This clonotype was counted at least ten times. Its antigen remains unidentified. Trimming took 5 bases from V and 1 from J, leaving 13 bases between them. Germline V gene sequence: CDR1 MNHEY, CDR2 SVGEGT. The CDR3 has 15 amino acids. Study results and caveats: Recombination models fit unrelated individuals' TCR alpha sharing but underestimated twins'.

These data were likewise used in another study, on yellow fever vaccine responses in identical twins.

Sequencing used PBMCs. The clonotype comes from a woman younger than 30 in good health. This chain connects TRBV6-2 or TRBV6-3 to TRBJ2-3; D assignment may be TRBD1 or TRBD2 (5 bases each). CDR3 bases: TGTGCCAGCAGTCGGGGAGACAGCGGCACAGATACGCAGTATTTT. Encoded protein: CASSRGDSGTDTQYF.